This T cell receptor (beta chain) was retrieved from a study of OX40 agonist ivuxolimab in advanced cancers. Study results and limitations: Among expanded peripheral T cells, antigen specificity went undetermined.

On this clone: Its antigen is not known. At one boundary the junction diverges from the germline segment, which might be a read error.

Per germline, CDR1 SSHAT and CDR2 FNYEAQ (reference sequence). The CDR3 runs 15 residues. TCRdb keeps only in-frame clones here, not all; method: immunoSEQ multiplex PCR. The sample records around 20,000 clones, approximately 82% being singletons. Sequenced here: CD4+ or CD8+ T cells sorted from blood, sampled in a trial of the OX40 agonist ivuxolimab. The origin of this receptor is an adult with an advanced solid tumor such as melanoma, head and neck, liver or kidney cancer. V and J are TRBV7-7 and TRBJ2-2; no reliable D call. Here the CDR3 DNA reads TGTGCTAGCAGCTCGTTGGCGGCTCCATCCGGGGAGCTGTTTTTT. It encodes CASSSLAAPSGELFF.